This TCR beta chain comes out of a study of T-cell memory formation after mild COVID-19. Regarding the study as a whole: Pre-infection memory harbored some responding clones, suggesting cross-reactive memory joined.

In regard to this clonotype: Its antigen is unidentified.

TCRdb recomputed calls from the 5' RACE reads with MiXCR, one row per CDR3 protein. Counted here are 450,000 to 650,000 distinct CDR3 sequences, just over 20% occurring once; the ten biggest clones make up around 12%. This CDR3 comprises 14 residues. The V gene's germline CDR1 is SGDLS and CDR2 YYNGEE. V gave up 2 bases and J gave up 4 bases; unmatched junction bases: 3. Sample: PBMCs or a T cell subset sorted from them (not recorded which). The V and J genes are TRBV9 and TRBJ2-3; 8 bases fit TRBD2. The clonotype was recovered from an adult woman who had mild COVID-19 (a few samples of this study predate the infection). Cell type and time point are not known. In nucleotides, the CDR3 is TGTGCCAGCAGCGTTAGCGGGAAAGCAGATACGCAGTATTTT. This gives the protein CASSVSGKADTQYF.